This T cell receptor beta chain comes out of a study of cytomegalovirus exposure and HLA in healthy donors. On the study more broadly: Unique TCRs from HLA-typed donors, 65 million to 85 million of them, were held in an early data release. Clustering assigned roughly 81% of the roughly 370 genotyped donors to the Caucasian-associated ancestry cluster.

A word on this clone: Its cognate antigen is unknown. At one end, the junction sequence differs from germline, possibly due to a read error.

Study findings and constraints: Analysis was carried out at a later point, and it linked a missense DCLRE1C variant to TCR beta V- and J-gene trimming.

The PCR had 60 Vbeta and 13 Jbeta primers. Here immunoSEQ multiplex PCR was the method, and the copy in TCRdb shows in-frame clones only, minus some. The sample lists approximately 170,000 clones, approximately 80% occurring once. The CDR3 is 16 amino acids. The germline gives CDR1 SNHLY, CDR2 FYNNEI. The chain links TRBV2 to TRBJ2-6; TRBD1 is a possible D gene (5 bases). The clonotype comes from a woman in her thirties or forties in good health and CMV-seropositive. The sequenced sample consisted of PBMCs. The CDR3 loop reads CASSARAASGANGLTF. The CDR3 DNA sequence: TGTGCCAGCAGTGCTCGGGCCGCCTCTGGGGCCAACGGCCTGACTTTC.